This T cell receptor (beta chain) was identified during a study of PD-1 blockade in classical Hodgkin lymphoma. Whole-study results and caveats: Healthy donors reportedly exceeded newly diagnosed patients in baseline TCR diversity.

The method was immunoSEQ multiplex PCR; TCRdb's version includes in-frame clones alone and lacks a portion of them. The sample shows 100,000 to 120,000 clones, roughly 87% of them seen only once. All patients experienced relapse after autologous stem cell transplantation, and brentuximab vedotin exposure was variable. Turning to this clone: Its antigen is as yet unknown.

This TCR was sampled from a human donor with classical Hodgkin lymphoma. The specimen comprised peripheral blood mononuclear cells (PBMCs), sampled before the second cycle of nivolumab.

CDR3 sequence (DNA): TGCGCCAGCAGCCAACCGGGAAATAACTATGGCTACACCTTC. Protein sequence: CASSQPGNNYGYTF. The chain joins TRBV4-1 to TRBJ1-2; D remains ambiguous. CDR1 is MGHRA, CDR2 YSYEKL, per germline. This CDR3 is 14 amino acids long. Trimming left V 2 bases short and J 1 base short, with 8 bases between.